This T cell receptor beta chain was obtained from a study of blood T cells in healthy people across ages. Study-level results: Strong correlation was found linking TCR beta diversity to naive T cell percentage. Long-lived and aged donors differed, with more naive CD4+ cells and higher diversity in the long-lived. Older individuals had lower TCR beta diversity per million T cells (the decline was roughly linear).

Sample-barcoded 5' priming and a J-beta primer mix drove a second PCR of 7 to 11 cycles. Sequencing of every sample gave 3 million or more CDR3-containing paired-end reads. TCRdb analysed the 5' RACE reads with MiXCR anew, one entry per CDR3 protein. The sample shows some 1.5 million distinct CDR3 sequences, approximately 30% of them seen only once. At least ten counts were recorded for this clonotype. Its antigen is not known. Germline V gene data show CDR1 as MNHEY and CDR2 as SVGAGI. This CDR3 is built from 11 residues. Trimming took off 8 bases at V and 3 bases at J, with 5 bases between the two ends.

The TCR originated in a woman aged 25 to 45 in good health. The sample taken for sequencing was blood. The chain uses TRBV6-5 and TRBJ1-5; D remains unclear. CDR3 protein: CASGFNQPQHF. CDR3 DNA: TGTGCCAGCGGTTTCAATCAGCCCCAGCATTTT.